Listed here are 17 T cell receptor beta chains from one sample, sequenced in a study of blood T cell repertoires in COVID-19. TCRdb keeps only in-frame clones here, not all; method: immunoSEQ multiplex PCR. The repertoire consists of some 200,000 clones, with about 80% occurring once and the leading ten covering around 8.9%. Material: peripheral blood. These receptors all stem from a woman aged 45-65 years with active or convalescent COVID-19.

J is TRBJ1-5 and V is TRBV30, with TRBD1 identical over 11 bases. V shed 3 bases, J shed 1 base, and the junction held 8 bases outside the gene matches. Germline values: CDR1 GTSNPN, CDR2 SVGIG (reference sequence). The CDR3 runs to 17 residues. CDR3 region: CAWSSGTGGRSNQPQHF. CDR3 nucleotide sequence: TGTGCCTGGAGCTCCGGGACAGGGGGTCGAAGCAATCAGCCCCAGCATTTT.

V and J are TRBV18 and TRBJ2-7, with TRBD1 matching 7 bases. Trimming removed 3 bases from V and 0 bases from J; junction bases left unmatched: 5. This CDR3 spans 15 amino acids. CDR1 is KGHSH and CDR2 is LQKENI in the germline V gene. CDR3 residues: CASSPSTGSSYEQYF. CDR3 bases: TGTGCCAGCTCACCGTCGACAGGGAGCTCCTACGAGCAGTACTTC.

This chain uses TRBV28 with TRBJ2-7, with TRBD2 matching 8 bases. There are 15 residues in the CDR3. Per the germline V gene, CDR1 is MDHEN and CDR2 is SYDVKM. The J segment lost 1 base and the V segment lost 5 bases, leaving 7 bases of the junction unmatched. The CDR3 bases are TGTGCCAGCAGTCTTAGCGGGGTTTCGTCCTACGAGCAGTACTTC. This codes for CASSLSGVSSYEQYF.

There are a few counts of this clone. The rearrangement uses TRBV2 and TRBJ2-7; 10 bases are shared with TRBD1. The ends lost 8 bases at V and 2 bases at J; junction bases unmatched: 6. CDR1 and CDR2 from the germline V gene are SNHLY and FYNNEI. The CDR3 spans 14 residues. DNA of the CDR3: TGTGCCAGCGCCCGGGACAGGGGAACCTACGAGCAGTACTTC. Its protein product is CASARDRGTYEQYF.

V usage is TRBV2 and J usage is TRBJ2-2; 8 bases are shared with TRBD1. Looked up from germline, CDR1 is SNHLY and CDR2 is FYNNEI. This CDR3 has 15 amino acids. The V segment lost 7 bases and the J segment 4 bases; nucleotides outside the gene matches: 8. The CDR3 DNA reads TGTGCCAGCACCGGGTCGGACAGGGCCACCGGGGAGCTGTTTTTT. Translated, it gives CASTGSDRATGELFF.

The rearrangement joins TRBV9 to TRBJ1-3; D unclear. This CDR3 region has 15 residues. The germline gives CDR1 SGDLS, CDR2 YYNGEE. Between the trimmed V and J ends, which lost 2 bases and 4 bases, there was a span of 13 bases. CDR3 in amino acids: CASSVRGEAGNTIYF. CDR3 in DNA: TGTGCCAGCAGCGTCCGAGGTGAGGCCGGAAACACCATATATTTT.

Turning to this clone: The germline gene is not matched at one end of the junction; a read error may be the cause. This rearrangement joins TRBV29-1 to TRBJ1-2; no firm D call. The CDR3 is 9 amino acids. Germline-derived CDR1 and CDR2 are SQVTM and ANQGSEA. The CDR3 region is CSVELDPAF. The CDR3 DNA sequence: TGCAGCGTTGAGCTAGATCCGGCCTTC.

This chain connects TRBV6-5 to TRBJ1-3; the match to TRBD1 covers 10 bases. The ends lost 2 bases at V and 4 bases at J; junction bases unmatched: 5. The CDR3 sequence is 16 residues long. Germline V gene lookup returns CDR1 MNHEY and CDR2 SVGAGI. The CDR3 nucleotides read TGTGCCAGCAGTTACGGGGACAGGGGAGCGGGAAACACCATATATTTT. It translates to CASSYGDRGAGNTIYF.

The J gene is TRBJ1-2, the V gene TRBV5-4; no reliable D call. Germline CDR1 SGHNT, CDR2 YYREEE (reference sequence). The CDR3 covers 14 residues. The V and J ends lost 0 bases and 7 bases respectively, with 13 bases between them. The CDR3 here is CASSLEGSLAGYTF. The CDR3 DNA is TGTGCCAGCAGCTTGGAAGGGAGTCTAGCTGGCTACACCTTC.

The chain links TRBV2 to TRBJ1-4, with a possible D match to TRBD1 (5 bases). Germline CDR1 and CDR2: SNHLY and FYNNEI. With 4 bases removed from V and 5 bases from J, the gap between germline ends came to 11 bases. The CDR3 contains 14 residues. The CDR3 reads CASSAGRTNEKLFF. The CDR3 bases are TGTGCCAGCAGTGCGGGGAGGACAAATGAAAAACTGTTTTTT.

Concerning this clone itself: The junction departs from the called germline gene at one end, perhaps through a read error. The chain is built from TRBV7-7 and TRBJ2-5, with D maybe TRBD1 (5 bases). The length of the CDR3 is 14 residues. Germline CDR1 reads SSHAT; CDR2 reads FNYEAQ (reference sequence). The CDR3 loop reads CASSVDSYAETQYF. CDR3 nucleotides: TGTGCTAGCAGCGTCGACAGTTATGCAGAGACCCAGTACTTC.

This clone has a handful of counts. The chain is built from TRBV5-1 and TRBJ2-1; perhaps TRBD2 as D (5 bases). This CDR3 has 13 residues. The V gene's germline CDR1 is SGHRS and CDR2 YFSETQ. The V end was cut by 3 bases, the J end by 3 bases, with 7 bases between. The CDR3, as DNA: TGCGCCAGCAGCTCCCGGGACTACAATGAGCAGTTCTTC. Residues: CASSSRDYNEQFF.

CDR3 loop: CASSYDRDRNQPQHF. The CDR3 DNA reads TGTGCCAGTAGTTACGACAGGGATAGGAATCAGCCCCAGCATTTT. The gene calls are TRBV19 and TRBJ1-5; TRBD1 matches at 7 bases. Germline CDR1 and CDR2: LNHDA and SQIVND (reference sequence). The CDR3 consists of 15 residues. The V gene end was trimmed by 5 bases and the J gene end by 4 bases; junction bases not matched to a gene: 8. The full variable domain, with the rest looked up from reference TRBV19 and TRBJ1-5, is DGGITQSPKYLFRKEGQNVTLSCEQNLNHDAMYWYRQDPGQGLRLIYYSQIVNDFQKGDIAEGYSVSREKKESFPLTVTSAQKNPTAFYLCASSYDRDRNQPQHFGDGTRLSIL.

This clone was recorded only once. The chain recombines TRBV2 with TRBJ2-5, with 11 bases identical to TRBD1. Trimming cost V 8 bases and J 5 bases; bases outside gene matches: 10. CDR3 length: 15 amino acids. Looked up from germline, CDR1 is SNHLY and CDR2 is FYNNEI. The CDR3 nucleotides read TGTGCCAGCGGACAGGGGGCAGGGCGGTATGAGACCCAGTACTTC. Translated, it gives CASGQGAGRYETQYF.

This chain links TRBV7-9 with TRBJ1-4; maybe TRBD1 (5 bases). CDR3 length equals 18 residues. Trimming cost V 3 bases and J 0 bases, with 17 bases left between them. CDR1 SEHNR and CDR2 FQNEAQ come from the germline V gene (reference sequence). This CDR3 is CASSLALGGESTNEKLFF. Written as DNA, the CDR3 is TGTGCCAGCAGCTTGGCCCTTGGGGGGGAGTCAACTAATGAAAAACTGTTTTTT. The variable domain in full, completed from reference TRBV7-9 and TRBJ1-4, reads DTGVSQNPRHKITKRGQNVTFRCDPISEHNRLYWYRQTLGQGPEFLTYFQNEAQLEKSRLLSDRFSAERPKGSFSTLEIQRTEQGDSAMYLCASSLALGGESTNEKLFFGSGTQLSVL.

This sequence joins TRBV20-1 and TRBJ1-6; 11 positions match TRBD1. V was clipped by 3 bases and J by 10 bases; unmatched bases: 8. The CDR3 totals 15 residues. Per germline, CDR1 DFQATT and CDR2 SNEGSKA (reference sequence). CDR3 in DNA: TGCAGTGCTAGTATAGGACAGGGGGCAGGATCACCCCTCCACTTT. Protein product: CSASIGQGAGSPLHF.

The chain links TRBV7-8 to TRBJ1-4; D perhaps matches TRBD1 (5 bases). The CDR3 loop spans 17 amino acids. In germline, CDR1 is SGHVS, CDR2 FQNEAQ. V lost 4 bases to trimming and J lost 0 bases, with 15 bases between them. Here the CDR3 DNA reads TGTGCCAGCAGCTCCTTACGGACAACAACAACTAATGAAAAACTGTTTTTT. As protein: CASSSLRTTTTNEKLFF.